A single sample is the source of the 27 T cell receptor beta chains below, sequenced in a study of OX40 agonist ivuxolimab in advanced cancers. Sequencing used immunoSEQ multiplex PCR; TCRdb keeps in-frame clones, though not all of them. The data contain about 99,000 clones, about 91% of them singletons. The sample was CD4+ or CD8+ T cells sorted from blood, taken in a trial of the OX40 agonist ivuxolimab. All receptors come from an adult with an advanced solid tumor such as melanoma, head and neck, liver or kidney cancer.

The rearrangement links TRBV9 to TRBJ2-3; D might be TRBD2 (5 bases). The CDR3 has 14 amino acids. Germline lookup yields CDR1 SGDLS and CDR2 YYNGEE. V dropped 7 bases and J dropped 4 bases, with 16 bases sitting between them. The CDR3: CASGSGSGSDTQYF. The CDR3 DNA follows: TGTGCCAGCGGCAGCGGAAGCGGATCAGATACGCAGTATTTT. The full variable domain, in which reference TRBV9 and TRBJ2-3 provide the parts outside the CDR3, is DSGVTQTPKHLITATGQRVTLRCSPRSGDLSVYWYQQSLDQGLQFLIQYYNGEERAKGNILERFSAQQFPDLHSELNLSSLELGDSALYFCASGSGSGSDTQYFGPGTRLTVL.

The gene calls are TRBV12-1 and TRBJ2-7; the D call of TRBD1 is as the table states it, not checked on the DNA. TRBV12-1 is a listed pseudogene. CDR3 length: 18 residues. CDR3 region: CASSLPTPGTAEYYEQYF. Written as DNA, the CDR3 is TGTGCCAGCAGCTTACCTACTCCCGGGACAGCGGAGTACTACGAGCAGTACTTC.

The CDR3 here is CASSTAAGQGTYEQYF. CDR3 DNA: TGTGCCAGCAGTACAGCCGCGGGACAGGGTACCTACGAGCAGTACTTC. The rearrangement joins TRBV28 to TRBJ2-7, with 9 bases that match TRBD1. CDR3 length: 16 residues. CDR1 is MDHEN and CDR2 is SYDVKM in the germline V gene. After removal of 5 bases from V and 2 bases from J, the junction contained 10 bases not matched to a gene.

Remarks on this clone: Other DNA sequences in the same sample also yield this CDR3. V gene TRBV7-8 combines with J gene TRBJ2-7; 12 bases are shared with TRBD2. Germline V gene sequence: CDR1 SGHVS, CDR2 FQNEAQ. The CDR3 is made up of 16 amino acids. J lost 0 bases, V lost 5 bases, and 5 bases had no gene match. The CDR3 protein is CASSPRTSGTSYEQYF. CDR3 nucleotides: TGTGCCAGCAGCCCGAGGACTAGCGGGACCTCCTACGAGCAGTACTTC.

The chain uses TRBV10-3 and TRBJ1-1; 7 bases line up with TRBD1. This CDR3 is 15 amino acids long. The germline gives CDR1 ENHRY, CDR2 SYGVKD. V lost 6 bases to trimming and J lost 0 bases; unmatched junction nucleotides: 7. The DNA for the CDR3 is TGTGCCATCAGAAAAGAGGGACAGCTGAACACTGAAGCTTTCTTT. It translates to CAIRKEGQLNTEAFF.

The DNA for the CDR3 is TGTGCCAGCAGTTTAAACAGGGGGAGAACTGAAGCTTTCTTT. Translation gives CASSLNRGRTEAFF. V usage is TRBV6-5 and J usage is TRBJ1-1; 8 bases line up with TRBD1. CDR1 is MNHEY and CDR2 is SVGAGI in the germline V gene. Unmatched junction bases numbered 6, after V lost 4 bases and J lost 5 bases. This CDR3 contains 14 residues.

The rearrangement joins TRBV29-1 to TRBJ1-1; perhaps TRBD1 as D (5 bases). Between the trimmed V and J ends, which lost 5 bases and 4 bases, there was a span of 11 bases. Germline V gene data show CDR1 as SQVTM and CDR2 as ANQGSEA. The CDR3 spans 12 residues. CDR3 in DNA: TGCAGCGTTCGCGCAGGGTTCACTGAAGCTTTCTTT. It yields the protein CSVRAGFTEAFF.

The V and J genes are TRBV5-4 and TRBJ1-1; D is perhaps TRBD1 (5 bases). V was pared by 0 bases and J by 1 base, with 16 bases between. The length of the CDR3 is 17 residues. Germline lookup yields CDR1 SGHNT and CDR2 YYREEE (reference sequence). The CDR3 here is CASSLGLTVQGNTEAFF. The CDR3 DNA sequence: TGTGCCAGCAGCTTGGGGCTGACAGTCCAAGGGAACACTGAAGCTTTCTTT.

V is TRBV6-5 and J is TRBJ2-7; D possibly corresponds to TRBD2 (5 bases). The CDR3 totals 16 residues. CDR1 is MNHEY and CDR2 is SVGAGI in the germline V gene. Deletions cut 0 bases from V and 6 bases from J, with 18 bases between. CDR3 protein: CASSYSPLLARGEQYF. CDR3 sequence (DNA): TGTGCCAGCAGTTACTCCCCTCTATTGGCCCGGGGCGAGCAGTACTTC.

This clone came up a few times. The chain joins TRBV19 to TRBJ1-1; D might be TRBD1 (5 bases). V shed 6 bases and J shed 1 base, with 12 bases lying between them. From germline, CDR1 is LNHDA and CDR2 SQIVND (reference sequence). The CDR3 spans 14 residues. In nucleotides, the CDR3 is TGTGCCAGTAGAAAATATCAGGGGAACACTGAAGCTTTCTTT. Translation gives CASRKYQGNTEAFF.

This chain uses TRBV5-5 with TRBJ2-1; possibly TRBD2 for D (6 bases). Between the trimmed V and J ends, which lost 4 bases and 0 bases, there was a span of 14 bases. The germline gives CDR1 SGHKS, CDR2 YYEKEE (reference sequence). The CDR3 covers 16 residues. Here the CDR3 DNA reads TGTGCCAGCAGCAAGAGCGGGTTCCCCTCCTACAATGAGCAGTTCTTC. It translates to CASSKSGFPSYNEQFF.

This chain joins TRBV9 and TRBJ1-2; 11 bases line up with TRBD1. CDR1 and CDR2 (germline): SGDLS, YYNGEE. There are 14 residues in the CDR3. V shed 4 bases, J shed 4 bases, and the junction held 3 bases outside the gene matches. CDR3 DNA: TGTGCCAGCAGCCCAGGGACAGGGGGCTATGGCTACACCTTC. Translation: CASSPGTGGYGYTF.

The chain links TRBV7-9 to TRBJ2-2, with no clear D. Germline V CDR1 and CDR2: SEHNR, FQNEAQ (reference sequence). This CDR3 comprises 12 residues. The V and J ends lost 5 bases and 0 bases respectively, with 1 base between them. The CDR3 sequence is CASSTNTGELFF. The CDR3 DNA follows: TGTGCCAGCAGCACGAACACCGGGGAGCTGTTTTTT.

The V gene is TRBV2, the J gene TRBJ1-5; 8 nucleotides line up with TRBD1. The J segment lost 7 bases and the V segment lost 6 bases, leaving 5 bases of the junction unmatched. Germline V lookup: CDR1 SNHLY, CDR2 FYNNEI. This CDR3 is 13 amino acids long. CDR3 in DNA: TGTGCCAGCAGCGGACAGGGATACCAGCCCCAGCATTTT. Translating gives CASSGQGYQPQHF.

The CDR3 here is CASYDRGHGEAFF. CDR3 coding DNA: TGCGCCAGCTACGACAGGGGCCACGGGGAAGCTTTCTTT. The V call is TRBV5-1, the J call TRBJ1-1, with 8 bases aligning to TRBD1. The CDR3 has 13 amino acids. V gave up 7 bases and J gave up 8 bases; unmatched junction bases: 10. Germline-derived CDR1 and CDR2 are SGHRS and YFSETQ.

This clone is a singleton in its sample. The chain has TRBV5-4 and TRBJ1-6; unclear D gene. The CDR3 runs to 12 residues. V lost 1 base to trimming and J lost 7 bases, with 3 bases between them. Germline assignment: CDR1 SGHNT and CDR2 YYREEE (reference sequence). The CDR3 protein is CASSLRNSPLHF. The CDR3 nucleotides read TGTGCCAGCAGCTTGAGAAATTCACCCCTCCACTTT.

This chain links TRBV5-1 with TRBJ1-1; possible D gene TRBD1, 5 bases. The germline V gene encodes CDR1 SGHRS and CDR2 YFSETQ. V was pared by 0 bases and J by 8 bases, with 11 bases between. The CDR3 runs to 13 residues. The CDR3: CASSLATGPEAFF. Written as DNA, the CDR3 is TGCGCCAGCAGCTTGGCCACAGGACCGGAAGCTTTCTTT.

This chain joins TRBV10-1 and TRBJ2-7; possible D gene TRBD1, 5 bases. The CDR3 totals 13 residues. Germline assignment: CDR1 WNHNN and CDR2 SYGVQD (reference sequence). V lost 3 bases and J lost 9, with 15 bases in between. In DNA form, the CDR3 reads TGCGCCAGCAGTGATGGGCCAGGGTCTCGGCAGTACTTC. This encodes CASSDGPGSRQYF.

The chain has TRBV4-3 and TRBJ2-7; no firm D call. The CDR3 extends over 13 amino acids. Trimming took 0 bases from V and 6 from J, leaving 9 bases between them. Germline V lookup: CDR1 LGHNA, CDR2 YSLEER. The CDR3 loop reads CASSQDLGFEQYF. The CDR3 DNA is TGCGCCAGCAGCCAAGATCTAGGGTTCGAGCAGTACTTC.

The chain has TRBV7-9 and TRBJ2-7, with TRBD2 matching 7 bases. The CDR3 totals 15 residues. In germline, CDR1 is SEHNR, CDR2 FQNEAQ (reference sequence). J was trimmed by 0 bases and V by 3 bases; bases with no gene match: 5. The CDR3 is CASSLGTTGSYEQYF. CDR3 bases: TGTGCCAGCAGCTTGGGGACTACTGGCTCCTACGAGCAGTACTTC.

V and J are TRBV7-8 and TRBJ2-1; tentatively, D is TRBD2 (5 bases). The CDR3 is 15 residues long. Germline CDR1 is SGHVS and CDR2 is FQNEAQ. Trimming left V 5 bases short and J 2 bases short, with 13 bases between. The CDR3 DNA sequence: TGTGCCAGCAGCCCCCTCAGCGGCACCTACAATGAGCAGTTCTTC. Its translation is CASSPLSGTYNEQFF.

On this clone itself: The junction differs from germline at one of its ends, possibly a read error. The genes are TRBV10-2 and TRBJ2-7, with 9 bases identical to TRBD1. This CDR3 is built from 15 residues. From germline, CDR1 is WSHSY and CDR2 SAAADI. CDR3 amino acids: CAIRMTGGMSYEQYF. Here the CDR3 DNA reads TGTGCCATCAGAATGACAGGGGGGATGTCCTACGAGCAGTACTTC.

The V gene is TRBV7-3, the J gene TRBJ2-7; no clear D. This CDR3 is 12 amino acids long. Germline values: CDR1 SGHTA, CDR2 FQGTGA. The V end lost 4 bases, the J end lost 6 bases, and 10 bases lay between the germline ends. CDR3 in DNA: TGTGCCAGCAGCTCCACGGATTGCGAGCAGTACTTC. Protein: CASSSTDCEQYF.

The gene calls are TRBV19 and TRBJ1-2, with D unresolved. CDR3 length: 13 residues. From germline, CDR1 is LNHDA and CDR2 SQIVND (reference sequence). The ends were cut back, 5 bases at V and 2 bases at J, with 9 bases in the middle. The CDR3 nucleotides are TGTGCCAGTAGTGCACAGAGAAACTATGGCTACACCTTC. This encodes CASSAQRNYGYTF.

The CDR3 protein is CAWSVLDRGTYEQYF. In DNA, the CDR3 is TGTGCCTGGAGTGTACTTGACAGGGGGACCTACGAGCAGTACTTC. The V gene is TRBV30, the J gene TRBJ2-7; 9 nucleotides line up with TRBD1. The V gene's germline CDR1 is GTSNPN and CDR2 SVGIG (reference sequence). The CDR3 spans 15 residues. The V gene end was trimmed by 0 bases and the J gene end by 2 bases; junction bases not matched to a gene: 5.

CDR3 nucleotides: TGCGCCAGCAGCCTGGAGGCACCCGGGGAGCTGTTTTTT. Translated, it gives CASSLEAPGELFF. The V and J genes are TRBV5-1 and TRBJ2-2; D might be TRBD2 (5 bases). CDR3 length: 13 amino acids. V dropped 4 bases and J dropped 6 bases, with 10 bases sitting between them. Germline lookup yields CDR1 SGHRS and CDR2 YFSETQ.

The chain is built from TRBV4-3 and TRBJ2-2; TRBD2 is a possible D gene (5 bases). V gave up 5 bases and J gave up 2 bases, with 12 bases separating them. The CDR3 has 15 amino acids. Germline loops: CDR1 LGHNA, CDR2 YSLEER. The CDR3 sequence is CASSGETRNTGELFF. The CDR3 DNA sequence: TGCGCCAGCAGCGGTGAAACTAGAAACACCGGGGAGCTGTTTTTT.